This T cell receptor beta chain was found in a study of response to subunit inactivated influenza vaccine. Germline V gives CDR1 DFQATT, CDR2 SNEGSKA (reference sequence). Trimming cost V 6 bases and J 2 bases; bases outside gene matches: 9. CDR3 length: 15 amino acids. Study-wide findings and caveats: Each seasonal influenza vaccination, the authors suggested, recruits few new T cells.

TCRdb re-called the RT-PCR reads with MiXCR, one entry per CDR3 protein. The sample records about 240,000 distinct CDR3 sequences, more than 10% being singletons. This clonotype was observed many times. Antigen unknown. The V call is TRBV20-1, the J call TRBJ2-3; 9 bases line up with TRBD2. The sample was non-naive T cells sorted from PBMCs, taken less than 15 days before vaccination. The TCR was taken from a man in his fifties or sixties who received an inactivated influenza vaccine. The CDR3 loop is CSAPERGAFTDTQYF. Written as DNA, the CDR3 is TGCAGTGCACCTGAGCGGGGGGCCTTCACAGATACGCAGTATTTT.